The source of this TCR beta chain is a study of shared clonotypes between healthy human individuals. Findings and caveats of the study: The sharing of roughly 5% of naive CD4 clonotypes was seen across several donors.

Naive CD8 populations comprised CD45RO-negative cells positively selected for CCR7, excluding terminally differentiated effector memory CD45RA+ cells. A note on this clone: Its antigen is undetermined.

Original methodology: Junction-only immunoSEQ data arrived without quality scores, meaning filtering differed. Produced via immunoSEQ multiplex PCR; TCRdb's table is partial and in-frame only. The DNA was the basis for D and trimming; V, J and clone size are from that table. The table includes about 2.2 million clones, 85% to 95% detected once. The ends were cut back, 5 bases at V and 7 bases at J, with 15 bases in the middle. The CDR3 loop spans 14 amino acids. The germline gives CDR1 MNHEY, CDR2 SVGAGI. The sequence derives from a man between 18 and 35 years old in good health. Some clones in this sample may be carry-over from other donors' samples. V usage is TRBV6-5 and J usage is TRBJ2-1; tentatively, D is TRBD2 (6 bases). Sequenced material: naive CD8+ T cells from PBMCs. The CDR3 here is CASSPGRPGNEQFF. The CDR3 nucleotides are TGTGCCAGCAGTCCAGGGAGGCCAGGGAATGAGCAGTTCTTC.